In its sample, the clone carrying this T cell receptor (beta chain) was seen once. These data are taken from a study of shared clonotypes between healthy human individuals. V lost 0 bases, J lost 2 bases, and 12 bases lay in between. CDR1 is LNHNV and CDR2 is YYDKDF in the germline V gene (reference sequence). The CDR3 has 16 residues. This was a deep-level run. Splitting of each subset's genomic DNA was done evenly across several immunoSEQ plates. The unsorted PBMC sample used ten immunoSEQ deep assay plates. In the original processing: Junction-only sequences without quality scores came from ImmunoSEQ, so filtering differed. The assay was immunoSEQ multiplex PCR, and TCRdb's table has in-frame clones only and misses some. From that table come the V and J calls and clone size; the DNA was used to work out D and trimming. The table has around 500,000 clones, 76% seen once; the top ten hold roughly 13%.

The chain has TRBV15 and TRBJ2-3; unclear D gene. This TCR came from a woman aged 40 to 49 in good health. Some clones in this sample may be carry-over from other donors' samples. Source material: PBMCs. The DNA of the CDR3 is TGTGCCACCAGCAGAGATCGCCCTAACCCCACAGATACGCAGTATTTT. Protein sequence: CATSRDRPNPTDTQYF. The full variable domain, completed using reference TRBV15 and TRBJ2-3, is DAMVIQNPRYQVTQFGKPVTLSCSQTLNHNVMYWYQQKSSQAPKLLFHYYDKDFNNEADTPDNFQSRRPNTSFCFLDIRSPGLGDTAMYLCATSRDRPNPTDTQYFGPGTRLTVL.